Each of the 16 T cell receptor beta chains below was sequenced from the same sample in a study of T cells in Graves' hyperthyroidism and ophthalmopathy. Template material for amplifying TCR beta CDR3 regions consisted of RNA transcripts. HTBI primers were employed in a first-round RT-PCR of the TCR CDR3. A single record per CDR3 protein comes from TCRdb applying MiXCR to the multiplex PCR reads. The sample shows some 550,000 distinct CDR3 sequences, around 16% of them seen only once. Sequencing input: blood. The source is a middle-aged woman with Graves' ophthalmopathy.

CDR3 loop: CASSTLGQFSGNTIYF. DNA for the CDR3: TGTGCCAGCAGTACCCTGGGACAGTTCTCTGGAAACACCATATATTTT. The J gene is TRBJ1-3, the V gene TRBV2; 7 bases line up with TRBD1. The CDR3 runs to 16 residues. CDR1 is SNHLY and CDR2 is FYNNEI in the germline V gene. After removal of 5 bases from V and 0 bases from J, the junction contained 7 bases not matched to a gene.

Worth noting for this clonotype: A much larger clone is a single base away; this may be a read error. J is TRBJ2-3 and V is TRBV12-3 or TRBV12-4, with D perhaps assigned TRBD1 or TRBD2 (6 bases each). This CDR3 is built from 18 residues. This chain's CDR3 is CTSSPPWGAGRPTDTQYF. DNA of the CDR3: TGTACCAGCAGTCCCCCTTGGGGGGCAGGGAGGCCCACAGATACGCAGTATTTT.

This clonotype was picked up many times. This chain uses TRBV28 with TRBJ2-7, with D unclear. Germline CDR1 MDHEN, CDR2 SYDVKM. This CDR3 has 14 residues. V lost 3 bases and J 2 bases, leaving 11 bases between the germline ends. CDR3 DNA: TGTGCCAGCAGTTTGCCGTTAGGAGCCTACGAGCAGTACTTC. Translated, it gives CASSLPLGAYEQYF.

Ten or more counts support this clonotype. V gene TRBV30 combines with J gene TRBJ2-1; no clear D. This CDR3 spans 11 amino acids. The germline V gene has CDR1 GTSNPN and CDR2 SVGIG (reference sequence). Trimming stripped 1 base from V and 4 bases from J, with 2 bases between. The CDR3 reads CAWSEYNEQFF. DNA of the CDR3: TGTGCCTGGAGTGAATACAATGAGCAGTTCTTC.

The V gene is TRBV20-1, the J gene TRBJ2-1, with 13 bases aligning to TRBD2. Unmatched junction bases numbered 7, after V lost 1 base and J lost 7 bases. Germline V CDR1 and CDR2: DFQATT, SNEGSKA (reference sequence). The CDR3 is 16 amino acids. In nucleotides, the CDR3 is TGCAGTGCTAGAGCCGGGACTAGCGGGACCTTAAATGAGCAGTTCTTC. This sequence encodes CSARAGTSGTLNEQFF.

This clonotype was seen repeatedly, ten times or more. This sequence joins TRBV30 and TRBJ1-6; 7 nucleotides line up with TRBD1. The V gene's germline CDR1 is GTSNPN and CDR2 SVGIG (reference sequence). Trimming took 5 bases from V and 9 from J; bases not matched to a gene: 7. The CDR3 spans 13 residues. CDR3 in DNA: TGTGCCTGGGCCCGACAGGGTGTTTCACCCCTCCACTTT. This encodes CAWARQGVSPLHF.

V is TRBV20-1 and J is TRBJ2-1; TRBD2 agrees at 7 bases. Unmatched junction bases numbered 7, after V lost 7 bases and J lost 1 base. Germline values: CDR1 DFQATT, CDR2 SNEGSKA (reference sequence). There are 14 residues in the CDR3. The CDR3 bases are TGCAGTGGGACCGGGAGGTTTTCCTACAATGAGCAGTTCTTC. Its translation: CSGTGRFSYNEQFF.

This clonotype was seen repeatedly, ten times or more. The rearrangement links TRBV28 to TRBJ2-3, with D unresolved. This CDR3 has 15 amino acids. Germline V gives CDR1 MDHEN, CDR2 SYDVKM. The V and J ends lost 2 bases and 0 bases respectively, with 9 bases between them. The CDR3 DNA reads as TGTGCCAGCAGTTTACTTAAAACTAGCACAGATACGCAGTATTTT. This encodes CASSLLKTSTDTQYF.

Many counts were recorded for this clonotype. The chain recombines TRBV11-2 with TRBJ2-1; TRBD2 aligns across 7 bases. The CDR3 sequence is 13 residues long. Unmatched junction bases numbered 6, after V lost 5 bases and J lost 8 bases. Germline V gene lookup returns CDR1 SGHAT and CDR2 FQNNGV. The CDR3 DNA reads TGTGCCAGCAGCAACGGACTAGATCATGAGCAGTTCTTC. Protein product: CASSNGLDHEQFF.

This clonotype occurred many times. The chain uses TRBV7-8 and TRBJ1-5, with TRBD1 identical over 7 bases. The CDR3 is 16 residues long. Germline-derived CDR1 and CDR2 are SGHVS and FQNEAQ. V was pared by 2 bases and J by 4 bases, with 8 bases of the junction left unmatched. CDR3 protein: CASSLSDDRANQPQHF. In DNA form, the CDR3 reads TGTGCCAGCAGCTTATCTGACGACAGGGCAAATCAGCCCCAGCATTTT.

As regards this clonotype: Given a much more abundant clone one base away, this may be a read error. The rearrangement uses TRBV3-1 and TRBJ2-1; D is ambiguous. The CDR3 has 13 amino acids. Per the germline V gene, CDR1 is LGHDT and CDR2 is YNNKEL (reference sequence). CDR3 amino acids: CAGSLTELNEQFF. CDR3 sequence (DNA): TGTGCCGGCAGCCTGACCGAGCTAAATGAGCAGTTCTTC.

This clonotype was picked up a small number of times. The chain employs TRBV7-9 and TRBJ1-2; TRBD1 is a possible D gene (6 bases). The length of the CDR3 is 15 residues. Trimming pared 1 base from V and 4 bases from J, leaving 13 bases between. Germline CDR1 and CDR2: SEHNR and FQNEAQ (reference sequence). The CDR3 sequence: CASSLGSGHLYGYTF. The CDR3 nucleotides are TGTGCCAGCAGCTTAGGGTCGGGACATCTCTATGGCTACACCTTC.

This clonotype was detected ten times or more. The V call is TRBV7-9, the J call TRBJ2-7, with 9 positions matching TRBD2. The CDR3 loop spans 15 amino acids. Germline CDR1 and CDR2: SEHNR and FQNEAQ (reference sequence). The J segment lost 2 bases and the V segment lost 5 bases, leaving 7 bases of the junction unmatched. CDR3 protein: CASSATSGPTYEQYF. Here the CDR3 DNA reads TGTGCCAGCAGCGCCACTAGCGGGCCTACCTACGAGCAGTACTTC.

This clonotype was recorded many times. The CDR3 nucleotides read TGTGCCAGCACCCAATCTGGAAACTTTAACTATGGCTACACCTTC. This codes for CASTQSGNFNYGYTF. The chain links TRBV6-1 to TRBJ1-2; unclear D gene. V shed 7 bases and J shed 1 base, with 16 bases lying between them. This CDR3 comprises 15 residues. CDR1 and CDR2 (germline): MNHNS, SASEGT.

This sequence joins TRBV5-6 and TRBJ2-5; D perhaps matches TRBD1 (6 bases). The CDR3 spans 13 residues. Germline lookup yields CDR1 SGHDT and CDR2 YYEEEE. V lost 4 bases and J 3 bases, leaving 10 bases between the germline ends. CDR3 nucleotide sequence: TGTGCCAGCAGCGTCCGGGACAAAGAGACCCAGTACTTC. It codes for CASSVRDKETQYF.

This clonotype was found a few times. Being one base from a much bigger clone, this may be a read error. This chain links TRBV20-1 with TRBJ2-7; the match to TRBD2 covers 7 bases. Germline V gene data show CDR1 as DFQATT and CDR2 as SNEGSKA (reference sequence). The CDR3 consists of 13 residues. This CDR3 is CSARGGGDYEQCF. CDR3 bases: TGCAGTGCTAGAGGGGGAGGGGACTACGAGCAGTGCTTC.